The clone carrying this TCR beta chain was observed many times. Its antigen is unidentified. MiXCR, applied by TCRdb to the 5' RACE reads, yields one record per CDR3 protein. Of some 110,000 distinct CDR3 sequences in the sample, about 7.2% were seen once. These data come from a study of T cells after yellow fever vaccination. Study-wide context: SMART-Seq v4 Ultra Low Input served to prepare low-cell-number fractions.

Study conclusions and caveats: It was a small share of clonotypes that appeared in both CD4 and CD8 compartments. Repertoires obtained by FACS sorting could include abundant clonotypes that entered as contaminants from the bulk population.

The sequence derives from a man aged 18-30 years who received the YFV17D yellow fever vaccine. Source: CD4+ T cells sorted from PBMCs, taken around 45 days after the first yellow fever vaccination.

This chain's CDR3 is CASSYEVTGANVLTF. For the CDR3, the DNA is TGTGCCAGCAGTTACGAGGTTACTGGGGCCAACGTCCTGACTTTC. V is TRBV6-5 and J is TRBJ2-6; D not certain. This CDR3 has 15 amino acids. The germline V gene encodes CDR1 MNHEY and CDR2 SVGAGI. The V gene lost 2 bases and the J gene lost 2 bases, with 7 bases spanning the gap.